These T cell receptor beta chains were read from a single sample in a study of cytomegalovirus exposure and HLA in healthy donors. Clones were sequenced by immunoSEQ multiplex PCR, and TCRdb holds only the in-frame ones, with some missing. The table includes 95,000 to 100,000 clones, 60% to 80% detected once. What was sequenced was PBMCs. These receptors were obtained from a female donor in good health and CMV-seronegative. CDR3s include the opening cysteine and the closing phenylalanine or tryptophan. The D gene is left open where the match is weak. Only part of the rows carry a size: once, few, many, or a class if the clone is expanded.

d_gene	abundance	v_gene	j_gene	CDR3nt	CDR3aa
NA	NA	TRBV10-3	TRBJ2-7	TGTGCCATCAGTGAGTCGGCAGGGGCCGAGCAGTACTTC	CAISESAGAEQYF
NA	NA	TRBV5-1	TRBJ2-7	TGCGCCAGCAGCCCTATGGACAGGGAGGGCGAGCAGTACTTC	CASSPMDREGEQYF
NA	NA	TRBV7-9	TRBJ1-5	TGTGCCAGCAGCTTAGCGACAGGAACCTATAGCAATCAGCCCCAGCATTTT	CASSLATGTYSNQPQHF
NA	NA	TRBV27	TRBJ1-5	TGTGCCAGCAGTTGGGGCAGATTCAATCAGCCCCAGCATTTT	CASSWGRFNQPQHF
TRBD1	few	TRBV7-6	TRBJ2-2	TGTGCCAGCAGCTTAGCGTTACAGGGGAAGTCGCTTGCCGGGGAGCTGTTTTTT	CASSLALQGKSLAGELFF
TRBD1	NA	TRBV5-1	TRBJ1-2	TGCGCCAGCAGCTTGGCTACAGGGGACTATGGCTACACCTTC	CASSLATGDYGYTF
TRBD1	once	TRBV6-4	TRBJ1-6	TGTGCCAGCGCGGACAGGGATAATTCACCCCTCCACTTT	CASADRDNSPLHF
TRBD2	NA	TRBV11-2	TRBJ2-2	TGTGCCAGCAGCTCCGGACTAGCGGGAGTTGCCGGGGAGCTGTTTTTT	CASSSGLAGVAGELFF
NA	few	TRBV7-3	TRBJ1-1	TGTGCCAGCAGCCGACAGGTGAACACTGAAGCTTTCTTT	CASSRQVNTEAFF
NA	NA	TRBV2	TRBJ2-2	TGTGCCAGCGGTGTAATGTTCACCGGGGAGCTGTTTTTT	CASGVMFTGELFF
TRBD2	once	TRBV6-6	TRBJ2-7	TGTGCCAGCAGGGGAGCGGGGGACTCCTACGAGCAGTACTTC	CASRGAGDSYEQYF
TRBD2	NA	TRBV7-3	TRBJ2-3	TGTGCCAGCAGCCGCGGACTAGCGGGCTACACAGATACGCAGTATTTT	CASSRGLAGYTDTQYF
NA	NA	TRBV5-1	TRBJ2-4	TGCGCCAGCAGCTCCGAGACCAAAAACATTCAGTACTTC	CASSSETKNIQYF
NA	NA	TRBV30	TRBJ1-3	TGTGCCTGCGACATAACGAACTCTGGAAACACCATATATTTT	CACDITNSGNTIYF
TRBD1	NA	TRBV15	TRBJ1-5	TGTGCCACCACCCCGAGAGGGGACAGGAGCCCCAATCAGCCCCAGCATTTT	CATTPRGDRSPNQPQHF
NA	NA	TRBV4-3	TRBJ2-3	TGCGCCAGCAGCCAAGAAGGAGTGGTCAACACAGATACGCAGTATTTT	CASSQEGVVNTDTQYF
NA	NA	TRBV19	TRBJ1-5	TGTGCCAGTAGTATACCGACGCGAGGCTTCAATCAGCCCCAGCATTTT	CASSIPTRGFNQPQHF
TRBD1	NA	TRBV5-1	TRBJ2-2	TGCGCCAGCAGCCCGGGACAGGGTCCGACCGGGGAGCTGTTTTTT	CASSPGQGPTGELFF
NA	NA	TRBV27	TRBJ2-5	TGTGCCAGCAGCCCATCGGAGTACTTC	CASSPSEYF
NA	NA	TRBV7-9	TRBJ2-2	TGTGCCAGCAGCTTAGGCCCCCGGGGGAACACCGGGGAGCTGTTTTTT	CASSLGPRGNTGELFF
TRBD2	NA	TRBV6-5	TRBJ2-7	TGTGCCAGCAGACCCGGACTAGCGGGGTCCTGCGAGCAATACTTC	CASRPGLAGSCEQYF
NA	NA	TRBV29-1	TRBJ1-5	TGCAGCGTTTCGACAGGAGTTAATCAGCCCCAGCATTTT	CSVSTGVNQPQHF
TRBD1	NA	TRBV13	TRBJ1-4	TGTGCCAGCAGCATAGAGGGGGCGACTAATGAAAAACTGTTTTTT	CASSIEGATNEKLFF
NA	few	TRBV2	TRBJ1-5	TGTGCCAGCAGTGATGAGGGTTACAATCAGCCCCAGCATTTT	CASSDEGYNQPQHF
TRBD1	NA	TRBV7-2	TRBJ2-1	TGTGCCAGCAGCCCACGGACAGGTTACAATGAGCAGTTCTTC	CASSPRTGYNEQFF
TRBD1	NA	TRBV10-3	TRBJ1-6	TGTGCCATCAGTGAGTCTTCCGTACAGGGGGCCTCCACCAATTCACCCCTCCACTTT	CAISESSVQGASTNSPLHF
NA	few	TRBV30	TRBJ1-6	TGTGCCCACAGACAGCCGAATAATTCACCCCTCCACTTT	CAHRQPNNSPLHF
NA	NA	TRBV10-3	TRBJ2-3	TGTGCCACCGGTGAGAGCGGCACAGATACGCAGTATTTT	CATGESGTDTQYF
NA	NA	TRBV2	TRBJ1-1	TGTGCCAGCATCGTCCGGAACACTGAAGCTTTCTTT	CASIVRNTEAFF
TRBD1	once	TRBV19	TRBJ1-2	TGTGCCAGTAGTATAGTCGCCGGGACAGGGACCTATGGCTACACCTTC	CASSIVAGTGTYGYTF
NA	few	TRBV6-5	TRBJ1-1	TGTGCCAGCAGTTCCCAAGGGGGTCGGAGCACTGAAGCTTTCTTT	CASSSQGGRSTEAFF
TRBD2	NA	TRBV6-1	TRBJ2-4	TGTGCCAGCAGTGATCCCGGACTAGCGGGGCGAAACATTCAGTACTTC	CASSDPGLAGRNIQYF
TRBD2	NA	TRBV19	TRBJ2-1	TGTGCCAGTAGTATAGATTGGACTAGCGGGAGGGCGGACAATGAGCAGTTCTTC	CASSIDWTSGRADNEQFF
NA	NA	TRBV9	TRBJ2-3	TGTGCCAGCAGCTCCCTCAGGGGACAAAGCACAGATACGCAGTATTTT	CASSSLRGQSTDTQYF
TRBD1	NA	TRBV6-5	TRBJ1-5	TGTGCCAGCAGTTACCCCGGACAGGGGGCTTCTCAGCCCCAGCATTTT	CASSYPGQGASQPQHF
NA	NA	TRBV6-6	TRBJ1-5	TGTGCCAGCAGTTACCCTGCAGGGCGTAGCAATCAGCCCCAGCATTTT	CASSYPAGRSNQPQHF
NA	NA	TRBV28	TRBJ1-1	TGTGCCAGCAGTTTGCGATTGGGAGGGGGGAACACTGAAGCTTTCTTT	CASSLRLGGGNTEAFF
TRBD2	medium-sized	TRBV7-9	TRBJ2-5	TGTGCCAGCAGCCTAGGGACTAGCGGGGATTCAGAGACCCAGTACTTC	CASSLGTSGDSETQYF
NA	few	TRBV27	TRBJ1-2	TGTGCCAGCAGTTCCTCGGACAGCACTAACTATGGCTACACCTTC	CASSSSDSTNYGYTF
NA	once	TRBV10-3	TRBJ2-5	TGTGCCATCAGTGAGGACAGTCAAGAGACCCAGTACTTC	CAISEDSQETQYF
TRBD2	few	TRBV7-9	TRBJ2-7	TGTGCCAGCACCCCGGGACTAGCTTACGAGCAGTACTTC	CASTPGLAYEQYF
NA	NA	TRBV15	TRBJ1-5	TGTGCCACCAGCAGACGATTATTGGGGGCGATGGTCAATCAGCCCCAGCATTTT	CATSRRLLGAMVNQPQHF
TRBD2	NA	TRBV7-9	TRBJ2-1	TGTGCCAGCAGCTTATATTTCCAGCGGGGCTACAATGAGCAGTTCTTC	CASSLYFQRGYNEQFF
TRBD2	NA	TRBV7-8	TRBJ2-1	TGTGCCAGCAGCTTAGTGGGACTAGCGGGAGCGAATGAGCAGTTCTTC	CASSLVGLAGANEQFF
NA	NA	TRBV18	TRBJ2-5	TGTGCCAGCTCACCACCGACCGGGGTGGCCCAGTACTTC	CASSPPTGVAQYF
TRBD1	NA	TRBV7-9	TRBJ2-3	TGTGCCAGCAGCAGCATACCGGGACAGGGTAGCACAGATACGCAGTATTTT	CASSSIPGQGSTDTQYF
TRBD1	NA	TRBV6-5	TRBJ2-2	TGTGCCAGCAGGAACAGGGGGCGCTTCACCGGGGAGCTGTTTTTT	CASRNRGRFTGELFF
NA	NA	TRBV7-3	TRBJ1-1	TGTGCCAGCAGCTTAACCCCGACAGCCGGTGATGAAGCTTTCTTT	CASSLTPTAGDEAFF
TRBD1	NA	TRBV29-1	TRBJ1-2	TGCAGCGTTGAACCGACAGGGGTCCCTTTAGGCGGCTACACCTTC	CSVEPTGVPLGGYTF
TRBD1	NA	TRBV9	TRBJ2-1	TGTGCCAGCAGCCCCGGACAGGGGAGGGAAGAGCAGTTCTTC	CASSPGQGREEQFF
NA	NA	TRBV12-5	TRBJ1-5	TGTGCTAGTGGTTTCCCATACCGAGGTAGCAATCAGCCCCAGCATTTT	CASGFPYRGSNQPQHF
TRBD1	NA	TRBV14	TRBJ2-7	TGTGCCAGCAGCCTAGGACAGGGTGTGCGCGAGCAGTACTTC	CASSLGQGVREQYF
NA	NA	TRBV9	TRBJ1-3	TGTGCCAGCAGTCCTGGGACAACTGGAAACACCATATATTTT	CASSPGTTGNTIYF
NA	NA	TRBV29-1	TRBJ1-2	TGCAGCGTTGAAGGAGCACCGTATGGCTACACCTTC	CSVEGAPYGYTF
NA	NA	TRBV27	TRBJ2-7	TGTGCCAGCAGTCGGGACCGTAAGCGGGACGAGCAGTACTTC	CASSRDRKRDEQYF
NA	NA	TRBV11-1	TRBJ1-1	TGTGCCAGCAGCCCAGACACTGAAGCTTTCTTT	CASSPDTEAFF
TRBD1	NA	TRBV27	TRBJ2-7	TGTGCCAGCAGTCTAGGACAGGGTGTCCGGCCCTACGAGCAGTACTTC	CASSLGQGVRPYEQYF
TRBD1	NA	TRBV7-2	TRBJ2-5	TGTGCCAGCAGCTCCGGACAGGCGTGGCCAGAGCAGTACTTC	CASSSGQAWPEQYF
NA	few	TRBV5-6	TRBJ1-2	TGTGCCAGCAGCTTGGTGGAGGATCGCGGCTACACCTTC	CASSLVEDRGYTF
NA	NA	TRBV10-2	TRBJ1-2	TGCGCCAGCAGTGGTCAGTCAGCTCAGGCTAACTATGGCTACACCTTC	CASSGQSAQANYGYTF